The T cell receptor beta chain under discussion was sequenced for a study of control samples from healthy donors and cancer patients. The method was immunoSEQ multiplex PCR; TCRdb's version includes in-frame clones alone and lacks a portion of them. The sample has 60,000 or so clones; approximately 86% are singletons. The V gene's germline CDR1 is SNHLY and CDR2 FYNNEI. The CDR3 loop spans 13 amino acids. Trimming took 6 bases from V and 7 from J; bases not matched to a gene: 9. Sequenced material: blood. The rearrangement joins TRBV2 to TRBJ2-7; 7 nucleotides agree with TRBD2. This TCR derives from a man aged 50-59 years in good health. CDR3 DNA sequence: TGTGCCAGCAGCGCTAGCGGCCAACGGGAGCAGTACTTC. It yields the protein CASSASGQREQYF.